Presented here are 10 T cell receptor beta chains from one specimen sequenced in a study of cytotoxic CD8 clonotypes in ibrutinib-treated CLL (dated by TCRdb to the early 2020s). Library preparation employed the immunoSEQ multiplex PCR assay. TCRdb mirrors the immuneACCESS table, restricted to in-frame sequences. Some clones are absent from its copies; in checked studies, under half trace to an unresolved V gene, and the reason for the others is unknown. For this sample the table gives some 130,000 clones, of which 75% to 90% were detected only once. The ten largest clones add up to roughly 1.9% of the sample. The meaning of the sample's time point label: around 25 months on ibrutinib. Sequenced here: PBMCs, sampled after 24 months of ibrutinib treatment. The origin of the receptors is a human donor with chronic lymphocytic leukemia.

The J gene is TRBJ1-6, the V gene TRBV10-3; the D gene is possibly TRBD1 (6 bases). The length of the CDR3 is 15 residues. Germline V CDR1 and CDR2: ENHRY, SYGVKD. The V gene lost 10 bases and the J gene lost 4 bases, with 17 bases spanning the gap. The DNA for the CDR3 is TGTGCCACCCATCTAGGGGGGGCGTATAATTCACCCCTCCACTTT. Its protein is CATHLGGAYNSPLHF.

This chain connects TRBV9 to TRBJ2-2; D is unclear. Germline loops: CDR1 SGDLS, CDR2 YYNGEE. V was pared by 0 bases and J by 5 bases, with 8 bases between. The length of the CDR3 is 14 residues. CDR3 region: CASSVEHRTGELFF. DNA for the CDR3: TGTGCCAGCAGCGTAGAGCACCGAACCGGGGAGCTGTTTTTT.

V gene TRBV28 combines with J gene TRBJ2-5; the D gene is possibly TRBD2 (7 bases). The germline CDR1 and CDR2 sequences are MDHEN and SYDVKM. The CDR3 has 13 amino acids. Trimming took off 4 bases at V and 6 bases at J, with 12 bases between the two ends. CDR3 residues: CASSSRGAQTQYF. CDR3 sequence (DNA): TGTGCCAGCAGTTCCCGGGGGGCCCAGACCCAGTACTTC.

The chain has TRBV14 and TRBJ1-2, with 7 nucleotides matching TRBD1. After removal of 1 base from V and 4 bases from J, the junction contained 3 bases not matched to a gene. From germline, CDR1 is SGHDN and CDR2 FVKESK. The CDR3 sequence is 14 residues long. CDR3 DNA sequence: TGTGCCAGCAGCCAAGTGACAGGGACCTATGGCTACACCTTC. Protein sequence: CASSQVTGTYGYTF.

V usage is TRBV30 and J usage is TRBJ1-4; TRBD1 matches at 7 bases. After removal of 3 bases from V and 8 bases from J, the junction contained 15 bases not matched to a gene. The CDR3 has 16 residues. Germline CDR1 GTSNPN, CDR2 SVGIG (reference sequence). The CDR3 DNA follows: TGTGCCTGGAGCGGAAACTTAGGGGGCGGGAAGGAAAAACTGTTTTTT. This sequence encodes CAWSGNLGGGKEKLFF.

This chain connects TRBV28 to TRBJ2-7; TRBD1 agrees at 10 bases. Germline values: CDR1 MDHEN, CDR2 SYDVKM. With 5 bases clipped from V and 5 bases from J, the junction kept 15 bases outside the gene matches. This CDR3 spans 17 amino acids. Written as DNA, the CDR3 is TGTGCCAGCAGTCCGACAGGGGGCAAGGGGGTTAAGAACGAGCAGTACTTC. Protein sequence: CASSPTGGKGVKNEQYF.

The chain recombines TRBV6-1 with TRBJ1-1, with no clear D. Per the germline V gene, CDR1 is MNHNS and CDR2 is SASEGT. The CDR3 loop spans 14 amino acids. V lost 7 bases and J lost 0, with 12 bases in between. CDR3 loop: CASTLRTLNTEAFF. The CDR3 region has the DNA TGTGCCAGCACCCTTCGTACACTGAACACTGAAGCTTTCTTT.

The chain joins TRBV9 to TRBJ2-2, with D maybe TRBD2 (5 bases). The V and J ends lost 6 bases and 5 bases respectively, with 17 bases between them. Looked up from germline, CDR1 is SGDLS and CDR2 is YYNGEE. The CDR3 runs to 15 residues. CDR3 nucleotide sequence: TGTGCCAGCAATGTGGGCGACACGGGGACCGGGGAGCTGTTTTTT. Protein sequence: CASNVGDTGTGELFF.

The J gene is TRBJ1-3, the V gene TRBV2; no clear D gene. The V end was cut by 6 bases, the J end by 2 bases, with 5 bases between. The germline CDR1 and CDR2 sequences are SNHLY and FYNNEI. This CDR3 spans 12 amino acids. The CDR3 spells CASSAAGNTIYF. In DNA, the CDR3 is TGTGCCAGCAGCGCCGCTGGAAACACCATATATTTT.

The J gene is TRBJ2-1, the V gene TRBV6-5, with D perhaps assigned TRBD1 or TRBD2 (6 bases each). Trimming pared 5 bases from V and 4 bases from J, leaving 12 bases between. CDR1 and CDR2 (germline): MNHEY, SVGAGI. CDR3 length equals 14 residues. For the CDR3, the DNA is TGTGCCAGCAGTCGCGGGACACCATACAATGAGCAGTTCTTC. The encoded protein is CASSRGTPYNEQFF.